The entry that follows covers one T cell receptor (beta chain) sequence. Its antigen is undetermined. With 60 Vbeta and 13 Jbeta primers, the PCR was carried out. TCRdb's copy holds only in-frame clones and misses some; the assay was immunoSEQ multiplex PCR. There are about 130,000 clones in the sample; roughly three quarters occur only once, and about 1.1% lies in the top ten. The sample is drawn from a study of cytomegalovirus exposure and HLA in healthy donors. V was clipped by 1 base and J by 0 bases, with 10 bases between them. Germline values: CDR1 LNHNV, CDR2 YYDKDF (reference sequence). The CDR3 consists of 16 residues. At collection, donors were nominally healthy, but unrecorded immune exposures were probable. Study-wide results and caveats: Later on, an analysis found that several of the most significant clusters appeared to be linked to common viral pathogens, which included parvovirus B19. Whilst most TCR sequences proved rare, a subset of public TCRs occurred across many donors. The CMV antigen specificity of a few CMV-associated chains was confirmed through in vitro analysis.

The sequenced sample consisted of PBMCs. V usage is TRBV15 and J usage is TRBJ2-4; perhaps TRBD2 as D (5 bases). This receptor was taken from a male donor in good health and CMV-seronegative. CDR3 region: CATSRGSGLAKNIQYF. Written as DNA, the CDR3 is TGTGCCACCAGCAGAGGCAGCGGACTAGCCAAAAACATTCAGTACTTC.